The clone carrying this TCR beta chain was seen more than once but under ten times. Its antigen is not identified. Germline CDR1 is PRHDT and CDR2 is FYEKMQ (reference sequence). This CDR3 has 16 amino acids. The V end was cut by 4 bases, the J end by 8 bases, with 23 bases between. The record originates from a study of human T cells and chemical hapten exposure. Study overall: Largely, small differences in pooled library volume made per-sample TCR yields vary.

Unseparated into fractions, whole blood served as the source from which total RNA was extracted. Unique molecular identifiers were affixed to discrete cDNA molecules within the library. A single record per CDR3 protein comes from TCRdb applying MiXCR to the 5' RACE reads. Of around 100,000 distinct CDR3 sequences listed, approximately 20% are singletons. Study-wide findings and caveats: Sensitizing with DPC caused no change in TCRs above 1 in 1000 frequency.

This TCR derives from a human donor in good health. The chain uses TRBV13 and TRBJ1-2; D remains unclear. DNA of the CDR3: TGTGCCAGCAGCTGGGGAGGGCCTCTGACTCTATTCGGCTACACCTTC. Its protein is CASSWGGPLTLFGYTF.